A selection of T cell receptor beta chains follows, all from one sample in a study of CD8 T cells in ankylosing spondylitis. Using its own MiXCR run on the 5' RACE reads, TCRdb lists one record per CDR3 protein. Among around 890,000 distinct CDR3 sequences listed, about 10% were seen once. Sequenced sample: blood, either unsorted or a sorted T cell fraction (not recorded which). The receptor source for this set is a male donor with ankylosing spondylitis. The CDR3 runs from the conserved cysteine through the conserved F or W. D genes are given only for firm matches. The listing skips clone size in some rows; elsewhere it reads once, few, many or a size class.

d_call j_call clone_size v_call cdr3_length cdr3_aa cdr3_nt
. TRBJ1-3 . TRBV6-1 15 CASSPRTIAGNTIYF TGTGCCAGCAGTCCACGGACTATCGCTGGAAACACCATATATTTT
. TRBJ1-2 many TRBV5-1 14 CASSQSDLNYGYTF TGCGCCAGCAGCCAGTCCGACCTTAACTATGGCTACACCTTC
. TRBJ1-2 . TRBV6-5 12 CASSSELDGYTF TGTGCCAGCAGTTCCGAACTTGATGGCTACACCTTC
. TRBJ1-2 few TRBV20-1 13 CSARATSSGGYTF TGCAGTGCTAGAGCTACGTCTTCGGGTGGCTACACCTTC
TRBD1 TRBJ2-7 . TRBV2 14 CASIPGDRGSEQYF TGTGCCAGCATCCCCGGGGACAGGGGATCCGAGCAGTACTTC
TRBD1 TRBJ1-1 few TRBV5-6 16 CASSLFLDRMNTEAFF TGTGCCAGCAGCCTTTTTTTGGACAGGATGAACACTGAAGCTTTCTTT
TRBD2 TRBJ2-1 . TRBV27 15 CASSLLAFRHNEQFF TGTGCCAGCAGTCTACTAGCGTTTCGACACAATGAGCAGTTCTTC
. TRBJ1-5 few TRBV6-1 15 CASNPRALENQPQHF TGTGCCAGCAACCCCAGGGCTCTGGAGAATCAGCCCCAGCATTTT
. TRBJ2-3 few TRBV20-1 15 CSAPQGSWGADTQYF TGCAGTGCTCCCCAGGGGAGCTGGGGGGCAGATACGCAGTATTTT
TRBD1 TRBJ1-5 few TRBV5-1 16 CASSLGTGVSNQPQHF TGCGCCAGCAGCCTAGGTACAGGGGTCAGCAATCAGCCCCAGCATTTT
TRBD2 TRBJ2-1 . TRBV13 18 CASSSYTRGGDYYNEQFF TGTGCCAGCAGCTCCTATACGCGGGGGGGCGATTATTACAATGAGCAGTTCTTC